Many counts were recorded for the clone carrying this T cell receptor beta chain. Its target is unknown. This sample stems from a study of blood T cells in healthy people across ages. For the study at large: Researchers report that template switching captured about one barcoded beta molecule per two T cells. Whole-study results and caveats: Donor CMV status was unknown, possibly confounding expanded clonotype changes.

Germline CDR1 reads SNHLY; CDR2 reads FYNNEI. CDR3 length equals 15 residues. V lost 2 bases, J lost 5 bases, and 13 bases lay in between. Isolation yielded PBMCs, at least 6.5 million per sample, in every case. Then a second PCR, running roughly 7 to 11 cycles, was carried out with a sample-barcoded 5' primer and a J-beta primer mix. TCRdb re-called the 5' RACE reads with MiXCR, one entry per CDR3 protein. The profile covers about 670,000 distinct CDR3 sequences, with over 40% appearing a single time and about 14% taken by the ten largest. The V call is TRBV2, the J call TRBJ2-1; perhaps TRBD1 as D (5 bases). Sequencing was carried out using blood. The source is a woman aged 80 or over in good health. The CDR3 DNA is TGTGCCAGCAGTGAACAGGGAAAATACAACAATGAGCAGTTCTTC. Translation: CASSEQGKYNNEQFF.